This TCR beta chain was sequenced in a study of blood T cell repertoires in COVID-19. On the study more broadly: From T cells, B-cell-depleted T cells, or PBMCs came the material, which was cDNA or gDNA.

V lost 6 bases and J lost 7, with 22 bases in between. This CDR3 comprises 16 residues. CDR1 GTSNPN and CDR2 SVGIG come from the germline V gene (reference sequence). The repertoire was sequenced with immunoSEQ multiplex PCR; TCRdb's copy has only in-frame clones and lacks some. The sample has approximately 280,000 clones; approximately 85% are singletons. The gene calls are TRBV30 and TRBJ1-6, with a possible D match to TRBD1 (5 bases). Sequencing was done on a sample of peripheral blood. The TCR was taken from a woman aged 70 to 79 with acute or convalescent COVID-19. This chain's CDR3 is CACTPGGYVRNSPLHF. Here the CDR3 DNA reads TGTGCCTGTACCCCGGGGGGGTATGTCCGGAATTCACCCCTCCACTTT. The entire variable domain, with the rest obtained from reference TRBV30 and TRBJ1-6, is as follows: SQTIHQWPATLVQPVGSPLSLECTVEGTSNPNLYWYRQAAGRGLQLLFYSVGIGQISSEVPQNLSASRPQDRQFILSSKKLLLSDSGFYLCACTPGGYVRNSPLHFGNGTRLTVT.